This T cell receptor (beta chain) came from a study of T cell responses to AZD1222 COVID-19 vaccine. Study-level results: Nearly half of spike-specific TCRs reportedly target unmutated variant regions. Repertoire sampling happened only post peak T cell response. Among those given AZD1222, only six were seropositive at baseline. White British donors predominated, females outnumbered males, and clonal diversity was possibly underestimated.

Germline V gene sequence: CDR1 MNHEY, CDR2 SMNVEV (reference sequence). V was cut by 4 bases and J by 0 bases, with 12 bases left in between. The CDR3 covers 15 residues. For this clone: Its target is unknown.

Sequencing was performed with immunoSEQ multiplex PCR; in TCRdb, only in-frame clones are kept and a portion is missing. This table has some 150,000 clones, more than 70% appearing once. J is TRBJ1-2 and V is TRBV27, with D possibly matching TRBD1 (6 bases). The receptor was derived from an adult who received the AZD1222 COVID-19 vaccine. The specimen comprised peripheral blood, sampled 28 days after the second AZD1222 dose. The CDR3 protein is CASSSSGAANYGYTF. The CDR3, as DNA: TGTGCCAGCAGTTCATCGGGGGCAGCTAACTATGGCTACACCTTC.